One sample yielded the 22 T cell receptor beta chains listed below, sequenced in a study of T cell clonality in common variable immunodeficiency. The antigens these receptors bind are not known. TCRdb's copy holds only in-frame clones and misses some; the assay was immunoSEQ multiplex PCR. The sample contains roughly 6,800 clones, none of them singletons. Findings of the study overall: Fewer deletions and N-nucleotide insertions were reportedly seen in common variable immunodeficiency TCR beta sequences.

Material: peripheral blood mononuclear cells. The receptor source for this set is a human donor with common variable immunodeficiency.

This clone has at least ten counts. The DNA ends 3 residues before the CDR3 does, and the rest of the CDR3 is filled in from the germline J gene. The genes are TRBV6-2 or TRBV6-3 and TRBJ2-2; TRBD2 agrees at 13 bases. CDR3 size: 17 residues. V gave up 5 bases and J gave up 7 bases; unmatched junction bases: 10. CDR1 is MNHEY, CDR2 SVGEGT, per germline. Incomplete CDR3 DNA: TGTGCCAGCAGTAAACTAGCGGGAGGGAGGTACGACGGGGAG. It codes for CASSKLAGGRYDGE. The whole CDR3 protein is CASSKLAGGRYDGELFF.

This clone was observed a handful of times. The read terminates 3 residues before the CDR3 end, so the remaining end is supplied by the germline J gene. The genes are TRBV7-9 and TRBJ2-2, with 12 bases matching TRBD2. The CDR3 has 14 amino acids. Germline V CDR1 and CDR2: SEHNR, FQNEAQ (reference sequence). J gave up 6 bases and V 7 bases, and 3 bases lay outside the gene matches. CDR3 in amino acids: CASKGLAGPGELFF. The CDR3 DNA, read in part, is TGTGCCAGCAAGGGACTAGCGGGCCCCGGGGAG.

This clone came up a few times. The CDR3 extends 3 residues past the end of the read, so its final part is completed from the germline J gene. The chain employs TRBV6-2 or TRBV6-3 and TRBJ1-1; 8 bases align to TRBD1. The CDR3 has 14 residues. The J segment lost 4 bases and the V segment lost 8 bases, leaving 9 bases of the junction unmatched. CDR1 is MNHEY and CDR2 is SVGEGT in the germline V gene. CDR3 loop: CASPNRGFGTEAFF. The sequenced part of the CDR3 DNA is TGTGCCAGCCCTAACAGGGGGTTCGGCACTGAA.

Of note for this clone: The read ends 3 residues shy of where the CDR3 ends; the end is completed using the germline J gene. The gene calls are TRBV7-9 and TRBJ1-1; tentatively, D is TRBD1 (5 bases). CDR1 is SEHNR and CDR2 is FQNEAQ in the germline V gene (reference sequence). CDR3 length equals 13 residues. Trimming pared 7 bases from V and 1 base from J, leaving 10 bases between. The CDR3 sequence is CASTLTANTEAFF. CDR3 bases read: TGTGCCAGCACCTTGACAGCGAACACTGAA.

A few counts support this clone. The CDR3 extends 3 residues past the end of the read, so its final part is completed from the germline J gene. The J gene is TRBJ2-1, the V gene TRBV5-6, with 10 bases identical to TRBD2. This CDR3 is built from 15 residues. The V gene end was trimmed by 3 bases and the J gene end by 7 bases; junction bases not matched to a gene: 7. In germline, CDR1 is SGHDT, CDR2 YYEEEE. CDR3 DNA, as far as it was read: TGTGCCAGCAGCTGGCTAGCGGGAGTAGGGAATGAG. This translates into CASSWLAGVGNE. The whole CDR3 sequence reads CASSWLAGVGNEQFF.

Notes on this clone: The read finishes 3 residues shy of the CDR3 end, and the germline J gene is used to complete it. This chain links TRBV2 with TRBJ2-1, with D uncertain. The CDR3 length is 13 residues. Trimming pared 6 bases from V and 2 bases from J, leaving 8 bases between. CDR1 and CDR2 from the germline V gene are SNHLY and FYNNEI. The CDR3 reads CASSVSAYNEQFF. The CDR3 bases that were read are TGTGCCAGCAGCGTTAGTGCCTACAATGAG.

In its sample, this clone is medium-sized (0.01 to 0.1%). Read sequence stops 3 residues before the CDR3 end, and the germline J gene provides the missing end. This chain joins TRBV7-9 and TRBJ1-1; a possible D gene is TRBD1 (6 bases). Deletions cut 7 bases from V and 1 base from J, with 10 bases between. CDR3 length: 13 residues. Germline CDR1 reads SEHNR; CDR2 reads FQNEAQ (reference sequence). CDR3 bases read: TGTGCCAGCAAACCGACAGGGAACACTGAA. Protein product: CASKPTGNTE. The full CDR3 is CASKPTGNTEAFF.

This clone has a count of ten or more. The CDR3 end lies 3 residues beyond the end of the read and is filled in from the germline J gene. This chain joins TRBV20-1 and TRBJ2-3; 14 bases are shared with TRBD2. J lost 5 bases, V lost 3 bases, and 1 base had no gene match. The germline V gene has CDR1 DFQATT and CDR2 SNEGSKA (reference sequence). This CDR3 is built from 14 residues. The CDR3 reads CSARTSGRVDTQYF. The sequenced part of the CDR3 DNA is TGCAGTGCTAGGACTAGCGGGAGGGTAGATACG.

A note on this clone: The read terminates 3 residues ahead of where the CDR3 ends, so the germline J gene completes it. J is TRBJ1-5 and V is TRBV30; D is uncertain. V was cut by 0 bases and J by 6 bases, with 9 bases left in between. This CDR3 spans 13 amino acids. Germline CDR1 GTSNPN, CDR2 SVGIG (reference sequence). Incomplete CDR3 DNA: TGTGCCTGGAGTGTACACGAAAGTCAGCCC. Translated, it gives CAWSVHESQP. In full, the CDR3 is CAWSVHESQPQHF.

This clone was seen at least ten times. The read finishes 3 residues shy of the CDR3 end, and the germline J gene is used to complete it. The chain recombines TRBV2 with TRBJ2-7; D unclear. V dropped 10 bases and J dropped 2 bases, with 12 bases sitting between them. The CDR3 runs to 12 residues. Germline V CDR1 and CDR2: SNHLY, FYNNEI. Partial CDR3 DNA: TGTGCCATTAAGGGCATTACCTACGAG. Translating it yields CAIKGITYE. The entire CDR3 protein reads CAIKGITYEQYF.

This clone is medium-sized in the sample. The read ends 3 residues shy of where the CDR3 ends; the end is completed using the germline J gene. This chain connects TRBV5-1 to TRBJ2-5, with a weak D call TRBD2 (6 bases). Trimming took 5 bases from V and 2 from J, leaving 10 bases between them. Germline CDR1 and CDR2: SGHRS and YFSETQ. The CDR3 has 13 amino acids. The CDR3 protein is CASRLASQETQYF. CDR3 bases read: TGCGCCAGCAGACTAGCTTCACAAGAGACC.

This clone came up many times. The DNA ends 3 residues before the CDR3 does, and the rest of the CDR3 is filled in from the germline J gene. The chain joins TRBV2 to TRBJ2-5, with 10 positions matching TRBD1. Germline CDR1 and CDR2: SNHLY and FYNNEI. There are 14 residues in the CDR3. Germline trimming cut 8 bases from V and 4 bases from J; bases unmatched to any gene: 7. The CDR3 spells CASLLRTGGETQYF. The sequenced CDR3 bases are TGTGCCAGCCTCCTGAGGACAGGGGGAGAGACC.

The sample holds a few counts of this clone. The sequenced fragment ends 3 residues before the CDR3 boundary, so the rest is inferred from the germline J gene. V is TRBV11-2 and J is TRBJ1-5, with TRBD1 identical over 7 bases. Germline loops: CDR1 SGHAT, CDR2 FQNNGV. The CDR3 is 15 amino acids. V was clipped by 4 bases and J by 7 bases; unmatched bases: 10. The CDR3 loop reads CASSSSGQPRQPQHF. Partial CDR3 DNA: TGTGCCAGCAGCTCCTCGGGACAGCCCAGGCAGCCC. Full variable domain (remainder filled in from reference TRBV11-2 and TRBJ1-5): EAGVAQSPRYKIIEKRQSVAFWCNPISGHATLYWYQQILGQGPKLLIQFQNNGVVDDSQLPKDRFSAERLKGVDSTLKIQPAKLEDSAVYLCASSSSGQPRQPQHFGDGTRLSIL.

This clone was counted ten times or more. The sequenced part of the CDR3 DNA is TGCAGTGCTAGCAACAGGGACTCCTACGAG. Translation: CSASNRDSYE. The entire CDR3 sequence reads CSASNRDSYEQYF. V usage is TRBV20-1 and J usage is TRBJ2-7; D is perhaps TRBD1 (6 bases). The read terminates 3 residues ahead of where the CDR3 ends, so the germline J gene completes it. Trimming pared 3 bases from V and 0 bases from J, leaving 9 bases between. The CDR3 contains 13 residues. Germline lookup yields CDR1 DFQATT and CDR2 SNEGSKA (reference sequence).

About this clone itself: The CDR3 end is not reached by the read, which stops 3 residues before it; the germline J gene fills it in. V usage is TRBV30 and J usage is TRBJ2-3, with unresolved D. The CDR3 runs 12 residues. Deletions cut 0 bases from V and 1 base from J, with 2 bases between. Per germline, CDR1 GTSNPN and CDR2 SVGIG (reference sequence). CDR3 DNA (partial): TGTGCCTGGAGTGTCGGCACAGATACG. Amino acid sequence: CAWSVGTDT. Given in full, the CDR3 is CAWSVGTDTQYF.

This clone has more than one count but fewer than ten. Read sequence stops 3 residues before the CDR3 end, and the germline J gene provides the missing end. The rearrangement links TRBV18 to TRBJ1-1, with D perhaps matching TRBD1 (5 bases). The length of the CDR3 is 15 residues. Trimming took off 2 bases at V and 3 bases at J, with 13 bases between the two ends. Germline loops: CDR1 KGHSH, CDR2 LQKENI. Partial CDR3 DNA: TGTGCCAGCTCACCATTTTCCAGGGAGGACACTGAA. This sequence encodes CASSPFSREDTE. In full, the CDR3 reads CASSPFSREDTEAFF. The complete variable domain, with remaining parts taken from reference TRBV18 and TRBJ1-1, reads NAGVMQNPRHLVRRRGQEARLRCSPMKGHSHVYWYRQLPEEGLKFMVYLQKENIIDESGMPKERFSAEFPKEGPSILRIQQVVRGDSAAYFCASSPFSREDTEAFFGQGTRLTVV.

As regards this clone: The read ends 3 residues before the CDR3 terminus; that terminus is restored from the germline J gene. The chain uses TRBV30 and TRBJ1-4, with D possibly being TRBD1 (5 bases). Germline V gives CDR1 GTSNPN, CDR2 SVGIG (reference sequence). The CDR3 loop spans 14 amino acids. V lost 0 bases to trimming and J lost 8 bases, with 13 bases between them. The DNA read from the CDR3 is TGTGCCTGGAGTGTAGGCAGGGTCGGGGAAAAA. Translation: CAWSVGRVGEK. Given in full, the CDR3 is CAWSVGRVGEKLFF. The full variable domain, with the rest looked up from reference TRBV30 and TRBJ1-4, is SQTIHQWPATLVQPVGSPLSLECTVEGTSNPNLYWYRQAAGRGLQLLFYSVGIGQISSEVPQNLSASRPQDRQFILSSKKLLLSDSGFYLCAWSVGRVGEKLFFGSGTQLSVL.

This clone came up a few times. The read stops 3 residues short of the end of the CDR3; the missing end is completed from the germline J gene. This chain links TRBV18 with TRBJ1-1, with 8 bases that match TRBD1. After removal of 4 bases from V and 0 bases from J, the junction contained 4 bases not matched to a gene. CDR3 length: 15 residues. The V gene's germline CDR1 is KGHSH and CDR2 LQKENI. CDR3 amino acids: CASSQTGVMNTEAFF. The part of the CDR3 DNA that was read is TGTGCCAGCTCACAGACAGGGGTAATGAACACTGAA.

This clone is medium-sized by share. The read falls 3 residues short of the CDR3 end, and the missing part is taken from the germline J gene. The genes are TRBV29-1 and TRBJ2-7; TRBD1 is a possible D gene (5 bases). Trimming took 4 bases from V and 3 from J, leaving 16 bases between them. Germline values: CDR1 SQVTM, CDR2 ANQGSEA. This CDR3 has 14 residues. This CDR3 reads CSVGTHWKRYEQYF. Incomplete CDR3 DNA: TGCAGCGTTGGGACACACTGGAAGCGCTACGAG.

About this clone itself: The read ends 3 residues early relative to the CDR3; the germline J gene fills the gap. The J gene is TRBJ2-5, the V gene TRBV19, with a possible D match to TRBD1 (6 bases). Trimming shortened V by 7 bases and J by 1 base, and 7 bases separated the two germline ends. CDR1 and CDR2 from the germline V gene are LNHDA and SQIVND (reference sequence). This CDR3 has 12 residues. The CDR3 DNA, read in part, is TGTGCCAGTAACAGGGCCCAAGAGACC. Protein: CASNRAQET. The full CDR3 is CASNRAQETQYF. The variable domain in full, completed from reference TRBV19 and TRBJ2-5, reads DGGITQSPKYLFRKEGQNVTLSCEQNLNHDAMYWYRQDPGQGLRLIYYSQIVNDFQKGDIAEGYSVSREKKESFPLTVTSAQKNPTAFYLCASNRAQETQYFGPGTRLLVL.

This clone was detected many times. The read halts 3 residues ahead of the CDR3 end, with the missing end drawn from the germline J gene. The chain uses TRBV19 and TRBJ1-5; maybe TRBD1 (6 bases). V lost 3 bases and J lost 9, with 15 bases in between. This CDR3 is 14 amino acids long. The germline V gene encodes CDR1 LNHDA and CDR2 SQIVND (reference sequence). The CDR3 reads CASSIRGHSPPQHF. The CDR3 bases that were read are TGTGCCAGTAGTATTCGGGGACACTCCCCGCCC.

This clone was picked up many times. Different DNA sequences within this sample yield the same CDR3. The CDR3 bases that were read are TGCGCCAGCAGCCAATCTAGGACAGGGACAGAGACC. Protein sequence: CASSQSRTGTET. The complete CDR3 protein is CASSQSRTGTETQYF. The gene calls are TRBV5-1 and TRBJ2-5; 8 nucleotides agree with TRBD1. The read is 3 residues too short to cover the CDR3 end, so that end is filled in from the germline J gene. Per germline, CDR1 SGHRS and CDR2 YFSETQ. This CDR3 spans 15 amino acids. V lost 4 bases, J lost 4 bases, and 9 bases stayed unmatched.